A single sample is the source of the 4 T cell receptor beta chains below, sequenced in a study of T cells and Merkel cell carcinoma outcomes. The method was immunoSEQ multiplex PCR; TCRdb's version includes in-frame clones alone and lacks a portion of them. The table includes 3,000 to 4,500 clones, approximately 92% detected once. Sequenced material: tumor tissue from Merkel cell carcinoma. Source of these receptors: a human donor with Merkel cell carcinoma.

The chain uses TRBV7-9 and TRBJ2-7; the D call may be TRBD1 or TRBD2 (5 bases each). The CDR3 totals 16 residues. V lost 1 base and J 3 bases, leaving 16 bases between the germline ends. Germline-derived CDR1 and CDR2 are SEHNR and FQNEAQ (reference sequence). In nucleotides, the CDR3 is TGTGCCAGCAGCTTAGGTCTCGAGGGGCTCGGCTACGAGCAGTACTTC. Its protein is CASSLGLEGLGYEQYF.

V gene TRBV7-2 combines with J gene TRBJ2-7; D remains unclear. The CDR3 is made up of 13 amino acids. The V gene's germline CDR1 is SGHTA and CDR2 FQGNSA. Trimming shortened V by 3 bases and J by 3 bases, and 9 bases separated the two germline ends. The CDR3 coding sequence is TGTGCCAGCAGCTTCGGCAGCGTCTACGAGCAGTACTTC. Translation gives CASSFGSVYEQYF.

This clone has just one count. The V and J genes are TRBV28 and TRBJ1-5; tentatively, D is TRBD1 (6 bases). V gave up 7 bases and J gave up 7 bases, with 11 bases separating them. This CDR3 is built from 12 residues. Germline CDR1 is MDHEN and CDR2 is SYDVKM. DNA of the CDR3: TGTGCCAGCACACCAGGGGTACAGCCCCAGCATTTT. Translation gives CASTPGVQPQHF.

This clone appeared a single time. The rearrangement joins TRBV11-3 to TRBJ2-7; 8 bases are shared with TRBD2. V shed 4 bases, J shed 6 bases, and the junction held 17 bases outside the gene matches. This CDR3 comprises 17 residues. The germline gives CDR1 SGHNT, CDR2 YENEEA. This chain's CDR3 is CASSSGTRAVDKGEQYF. In nucleotides, the CDR3 is TGTGCCAGCAGCTCCGGGACTAGGGCGGTGGATAAGGGCGAGCAGTACTTC.